Below, 18 T cell receptor beta chains from the same sample are listed, as sequenced in a study of CD4 T cells in relation to SARS-CoV-2 and coronaviruses. Clones were sequenced by immunoSEQ multiplex PCR, and TCRdb holds only the in-frame ones, with some missing. The sample lists tens of thousands of clones, approximately 82% occurring once. Unexposed donor CD4+ T cells date from 2011-2018, before the COVID-19 pandemic. Isolation of CD4+ T cells took place after around 11 days in culture. These TCRs are of unknown antigen specificity. Sequenced input: CD4+ T cells from PBMCs, cultured in vitro. The receptors stem from a human donor in good health.

The chain employs TRBV29-1 and TRBJ1-2; 9 bases are shared with TRBD1. The CDR3 runs to 13 residues. Germline assignment: CDR1 SQVTM and CDR2 ANQGSEA. The J segment lost 7 bases and the V segment lost 7 bases, leaving 10 bases of the junction unmatched. For the CDR3, the DNA is TGCAGCGCCCTGGACAGGGGTGTAGGTGGCTACACCTTC. Its protein is CSALDRGVGGYTF. The whole variable domain, remainder taken from reference TRBV29-1 and TRBJ1-2, is SAVISQKPSRDICQRGTSLTIQCQVDSQVTMMFWYRQQPGQSLTLIATANQGSEATYESGFVIDKFPISRPNLTFSTLTVSNMSPEDSSIYLCSALDRGVGGYTFGSGTRLTVV.

The rearrangement links TRBV14 to TRBJ2-4; tentatively, D is TRBD2 (6 bases). Looked up from germline, CDR1 is SGHDN and CDR2 is FVKESK. The CDR3 consists of 15 residues. Trimming removed 4 bases at V and 2 bases at J, with 12 bases between. The CDR3 region has the DNA TGTGCCAGCAGCCTCCAGGGACTTTCCAAAAACATTCAGTACTTC. Translating it yields CASSLQGLSKNIQYF.

In its sample, this clone was seen a few times. The J gene is TRBJ2-1, the V gene TRBV3-1 (or the pseudogene TRBV3-2), with TRBD1 identical over 9 bases. Germline trimming cut 8 bases from V and 9 bases from J; bases unmatched to any gene: 11. CDR1 and CDR2 from the germline V gene are LGHDT and YNNKEL (reference sequence). The CDR3 runs 14 residues. The DNA for the CDR3 is TGTGCCAGCGCACAGGGGGCCCGTGGAGGTGAGCAGTTCTTC. Amino acid sequence: CASAQGARGGEQFF.

This clone has just one count. CDR3 in amino acids: CASSQDFLGTQYF. CDR3 bases: TGTGCCAGCAGCCAAGATTTTCTGGGGACCCAGTACTTC. This chain connects TRBV14 to TRBJ2-5; D is ambiguous. The CDR3 loop spans 13 amino acids. Trimming cost V 0 bases and J 7 bases, with 9 bases left between them. Looked up from germline, CDR1 is SGHDN and CDR2 is FVKESK. The variable domain in full, completed from reference TRBV14 and TRBJ2-5, reads EAGVTQFPSHSVIEKGQTVTLRCDPISGHDNLYWYRRVMGKEIKFLLHFVKESKQDESGMPNNRFLAERTGGTYSTLKVQPAELEDSGVYFCASSQDFLGTQYFGPGTRLLVL.

The rearrangement links TRBV5-1 to TRBJ2-3, with D uncertain. CDR1 is SGHRS and CDR2 is YFSETQ in the germline V gene. This CDR3 region has 13 residues. Trimming stripped 2 bases from V and 0 bases from J, with 4 bases between. This CDR3 is CASSLRSTDTQYF. For the CDR3, the DNA is TGCGCCAGCAGCTTACGAAGCACAGATACGCAGTATTTT.

The chain employs TRBV3-1 (or the pseudogene TRBV3-2) and TRBJ1-2, with a tentative D call TRBD1 (6 bases). From germline, CDR1 is LGHDT and CDR2 YNNKEL (reference sequence). The CDR3 has 13 residues. The V gene lost 1 base and the J gene lost 6 bases, with 9 bases spanning the gap. CDR3 nucleotide sequence: TGTGCCAGCAGCCAAGGACAGGCCAATGGCTACACCTTC. This encodes CASSQGQANGYTF.

The chain recombines TRBV5-3 with TRBJ2-7; 7 positions agree with TRBD2. TRBV5-3 is identified as an open reading frame with a role that is uncertain. The CDR3 consists of 14 residues. Trimming cost V 4 bases and J 0 bases; bases outside gene matches: 4. Here the CDR3 reads CARSQGGSSYEQYF. In DNA, the CDR3 is TGTGCCAGAAGCCAGGGCGGGAGCTCCTACGAGCAGTACTTC.

The chain has TRBV19 and TRBJ2-7, with D perhaps TRBD2 (6 bases). The CDR3 totals 16 residues. CDR1 is LNHDA, CDR2 SQIVND, per germline (reference sequence). The V end lost 4 bases, the J end lost 5 bases, and 21 bases lay between the germline ends. This CDR3 reads CASSKSFRASAHEQYF. CDR3 nucleotides: TGTGCCAGTAGTAAATCTTTCCGGGCTAGCGCCCACGAGCAGTACTTC. Using reference TRBV19 and TRBJ2-7 for the parts outside the CDR3, the full variable domain is DGGITQSPKYLFRKEGQNVTLSCEQNLNHDAMYWYRQDPGQGLRLIYYSQIVNDFQKGDIAEGYSVSREKKESFPLTVTSAQKNPTAFYLCASSKSFRASAHEQYFGPGTRLTVT.

The chain joins TRBV18 to TRBJ1-2; 7 nucleotides agree with TRBD1. CDR3 length: 13 residues. V lost 6 bases to trimming and J lost 6 bases; unmatched junction nucleotides: 7. CDR1 and CDR2 (germline): KGHSH, LQKENI. CDR3 sequence: CASSPGTDHGYTF. The CDR3 region has the DNA TGTGCCAGCTCGCCCGGGACAGATCATGGCTACACCTTC.

This clone has a single count. This rearrangement joins TRBV5-1 to TRBJ2-5, with 13 bases aligning to TRBD2. The CDR3 totals 15 residues. V shed 5 bases, J shed 5 bases, and the junction held 6 bases outside the gene matches. Germline loops: CDR1 SGHRS, CDR2 YFSETQ. CDR3 sequence (DNA): TGCGCCAGCAGGGACGGGACTAGCGGGACCGAGACCCAGTACTTC. It encodes CASRDGTSGTETQYF.

This clone came up a few times. The chain uses TRBV18 and TRBJ1-1; D might be TRBD1 (6 bases). The CDR3 consists of 17 residues. The germline V gene encodes CDR1 KGHSH and CDR2 LQKENI. V was trimmed by 3 bases and J by 5 bases, leaving 22 bases between them. CDR3 DNA: TGTGCCAGCTCACCTCAAATGGTAGCAGGGGCTTATACTGAAGCTTTCTTT. Translated: CASSPQMVAGAYTEAFF.

This sequence joins TRBV7-9 and TRBJ2-1; 15 bases are a match to TRBD2. Germline-derived CDR1 and CDR2 are SEHNR and FQNEAQ (reference sequence). This CDR3 contains 19 residues. The trim removed 8 bases at V and 0 bases at J, leaving 11 bases unmatched. CDR3 nucleotide sequence: TGTGCCAGCGGAAGAGGGACTAGCGGGAGGACGAGCTCCTACAATGAGCAGTTCTTC. This sequence encodes CASGRGTSGRTSSYNEQFF.

V and J are TRBV7-3 and TRBJ2-2, with 9 nucleotides matching TRBD1. The junction had 4 bases not matched to a gene; V was cut back by 2 bases and J by 6 bases. This CDR3 region has 15 residues. From germline, CDR1 is SGHTA and CDR2 FQGTGA. The chain's CDR3 is CASSLLTGGSGELFF. The CDR3 nucleotides are TGTGCCAGCAGCTTATTGACAGGGGGTTCCGGGGAGCTGTTTTTT.

CDR3 bases: TGTGCCAGCAGCCAAGAGTCTAGGTCCCTCATGAACACTGAAGCTTTCTTT. Residues: CASSQESRSLMNTEAFF. This rearrangement joins TRBV14 to TRBJ1-1, with no clear D. Germline CDR1 is SGHDN and CDR2 is FVKESK. Trimming left V 0 bases short and J 0 bases short, with 14 bases between. CDR3 length: 17 residues.

The DNA for the CDR3 is TGTGCCAGCAGCATAGGGACAGGGTTAGATACGCAGTATTTT. This encodes CASSIGTGLDTQYF. The V gene is TRBV7-7, the J gene TRBJ2-3; 9 bases map to TRBD1. Trimming took 5 bases from V and 5 from J; bases not matched to a gene: 5. The V gene's germline CDR1 is SSHAT and CDR2 FNYEAQ (reference sequence). The CDR3 spans 14 residues.

The chain links TRBV5-1 to TRBJ2-1; D perhaps matches TRBD1 (5 bases). CDR1 and CDR2 from the germline V gene are SGHRS and YFSETQ. V dropped 4 bases and J dropped 6 bases, with 14 bases sitting between them. The CDR3 sequence is 14 residues long. CDR3 nucleotides: TGCGCCAGCAGCGTCGCGCCGACAGTCAATGAGCAGTTCTTC. Translating gives CASSVAPTVNEQFF.

The chain carries TRBV7-2 and TRBJ1-6; TRBD1 matches 8 bases. The CDR3 runs to 14 residues. V shed 5 bases and J 12 bases; nucleotides not matched to a gene: 9. CDR1 and CDR2 (germline): SGHTA, FQGNSA. The CDR3 sequence is CASSVTGGRGPLHF. The CDR3, as DNA: TGTGCCAGCAGCGTCACAGGGGGTCGAGGACCCCTCCACTTT.

The chain recombines TRBV19 with TRBJ1-5; D not resolved. This CDR3 contains 14 residues. Germline lookup yields CDR1 LNHDA and CDR2 SQIVND (reference sequence). The V and J ends lost 7 bases and 3 bases respectively, with 13 bases between them. CDR3 sequence (DNA): TGTGCCAGTATTCATGCAGGCATCAATCAGCCCCAGCATTTT. Translating it yields CASIHAGINQPQHF. Combining the CDR3 with reference TRBV19 and TRBJ1-5 gives the whole variable domain DGGITQSPKYLFRKEGQNVTLSCEQNLNHDAMYWYRQDPGQGLRLIYYSQIVNDFQKGDIAEGYSVSREKKESFPLTVTSAQKNPTAFYLCASIHAGINQPQHFGDGTRLSIL.